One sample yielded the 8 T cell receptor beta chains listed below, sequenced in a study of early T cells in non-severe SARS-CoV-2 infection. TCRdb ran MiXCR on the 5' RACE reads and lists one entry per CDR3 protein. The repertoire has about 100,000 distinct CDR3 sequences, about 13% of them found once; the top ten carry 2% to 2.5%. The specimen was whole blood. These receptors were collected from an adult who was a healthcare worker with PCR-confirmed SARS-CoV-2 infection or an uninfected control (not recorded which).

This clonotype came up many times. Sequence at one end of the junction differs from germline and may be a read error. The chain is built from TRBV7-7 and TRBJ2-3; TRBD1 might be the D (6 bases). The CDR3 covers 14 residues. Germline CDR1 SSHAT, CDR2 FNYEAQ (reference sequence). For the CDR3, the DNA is TGTGCTAGCAGCTTAGGGGCAGGGGCAGATACGCAGTATTTT. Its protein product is CASSLGAGADTQYF.

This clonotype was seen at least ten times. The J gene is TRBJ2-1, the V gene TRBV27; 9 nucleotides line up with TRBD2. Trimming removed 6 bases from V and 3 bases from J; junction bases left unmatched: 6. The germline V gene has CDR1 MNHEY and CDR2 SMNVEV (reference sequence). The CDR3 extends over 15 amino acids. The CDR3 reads CASSIAGANYNEQFF. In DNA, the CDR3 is TGTGCCAGCAGCATAGCGGGGGCTAACTACAATGAGCAGTTCTTC.

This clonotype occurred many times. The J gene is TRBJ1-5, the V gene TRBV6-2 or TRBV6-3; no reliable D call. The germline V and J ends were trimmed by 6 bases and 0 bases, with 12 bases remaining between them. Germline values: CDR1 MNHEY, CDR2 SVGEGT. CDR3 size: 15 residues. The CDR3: CASSRGPYSNQPQHF. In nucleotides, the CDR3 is TGTGCCAGCAGCCGCGGGCCTTATAGCAATCAGCCCCAGCATTTT.

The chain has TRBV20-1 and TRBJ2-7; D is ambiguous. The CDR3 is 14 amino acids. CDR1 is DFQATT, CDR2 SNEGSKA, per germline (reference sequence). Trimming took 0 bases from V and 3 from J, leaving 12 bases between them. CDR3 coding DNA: TGCAGTGCTAGAGATCTGAGAAAAGGCTACGAGCAGTACTTC. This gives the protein CSARDLRKGYEQYF.

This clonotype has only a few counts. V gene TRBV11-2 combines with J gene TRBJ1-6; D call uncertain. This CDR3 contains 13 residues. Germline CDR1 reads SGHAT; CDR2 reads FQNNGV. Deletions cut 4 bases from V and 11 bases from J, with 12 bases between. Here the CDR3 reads CASSSAFLTPLHF. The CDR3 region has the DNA TGTGCCAGCAGCTCCGCTTTTTTGACACCCCTCCACTTT.

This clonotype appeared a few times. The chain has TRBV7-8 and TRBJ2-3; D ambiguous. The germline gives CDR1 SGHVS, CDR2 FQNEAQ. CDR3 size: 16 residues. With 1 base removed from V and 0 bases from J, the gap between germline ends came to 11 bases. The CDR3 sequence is CASSLVVGSSTDTQYF. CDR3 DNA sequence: TGTGCCAGCAGCTTAGTCGTAGGGTCGAGCACAGATACGCAGTATTTT.

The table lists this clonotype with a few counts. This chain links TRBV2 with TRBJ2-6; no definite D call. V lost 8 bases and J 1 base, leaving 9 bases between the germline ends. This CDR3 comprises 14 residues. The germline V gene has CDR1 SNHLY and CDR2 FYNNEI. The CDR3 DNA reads TGTGCCAGCGGAATGGAGTCTGGGGCCAACGTCCTGACTTTC. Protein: CASGMESGANVLTF.

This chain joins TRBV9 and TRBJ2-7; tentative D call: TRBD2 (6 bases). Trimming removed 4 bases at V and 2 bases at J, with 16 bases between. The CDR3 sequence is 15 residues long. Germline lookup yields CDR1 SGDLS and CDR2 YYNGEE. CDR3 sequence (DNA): TGTGCCAGCAGCCCAAGTAGCGGCGGTACCTACGAGCAGTACTTC. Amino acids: CASSPSSGGTYEQYF. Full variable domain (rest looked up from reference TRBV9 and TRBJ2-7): DSGVTQTPKHLITATGQRVTLRCSPRSGDLSVYWYQQSLDQGLQFLIQYYNGEERAKGNILERFSAQQFPDLHSELNLSSLELGDSALYFCASSPSSGGTYEQYFGPGTRLTVT.